This T cell receptor beta chain emerged from a study of T cells after yellow fever vaccination. Overall study results and limits: Reappearance after the booster was observed for most primary-vaccination clones (roughly 97% CD4, roughly 90% CD8). On re-exposure, the response was weaker but peaked faster, at day 5 versus 15.

Making TCR cDNA involved 5'RACE template switching, which added UMIs and a universal primer site. MiXCR, applied by TCRdb to the 5' RACE reads, yields one record per CDR3 protein. In the table there are 95,000 to 150,000 distinct CDR3 sequences, about 8.8% of which are singletons. Turning to this clonotype: Antigen specificity is unknown.

This TCR was recovered from a man younger than 35 who received the YFV17D yellow fever vaccine. Sequencing was performed on CD8+ T cells sorted from PBMCs, taken on the day of the yellow fever booster vaccination.

This CDR3 is CASSLTSGYTGELFF. The DNA for the CDR3 is TGTGCCAGCAGTCTGACTAGCGGATACACCGGGGAGCTGTTTTTT. The chain has TRBV2 and TRBJ2-2; 9 bases match TRBD2. Trimming at V came to 5 bases and at J to 3 bases, leaving 4 bases not matched to a gene. The CDR3 is 15 residues long. Germline V CDR1 and CDR2: SNHLY, FYNNEI.